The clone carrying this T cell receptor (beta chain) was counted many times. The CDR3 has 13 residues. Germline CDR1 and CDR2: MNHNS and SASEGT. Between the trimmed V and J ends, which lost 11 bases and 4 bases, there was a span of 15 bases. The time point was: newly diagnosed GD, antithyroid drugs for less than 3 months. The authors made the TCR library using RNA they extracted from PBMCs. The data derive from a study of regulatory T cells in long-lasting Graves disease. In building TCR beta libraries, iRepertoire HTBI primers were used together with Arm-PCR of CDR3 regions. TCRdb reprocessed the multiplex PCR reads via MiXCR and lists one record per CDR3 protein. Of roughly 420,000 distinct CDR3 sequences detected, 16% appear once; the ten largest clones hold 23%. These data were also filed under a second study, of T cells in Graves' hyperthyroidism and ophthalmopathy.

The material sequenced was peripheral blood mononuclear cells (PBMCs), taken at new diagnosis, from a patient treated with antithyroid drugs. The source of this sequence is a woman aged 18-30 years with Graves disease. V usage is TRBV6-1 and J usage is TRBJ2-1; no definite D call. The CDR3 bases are TGTGCCGGTACCTTTGTTGGGTACAATGAGCAGTTCTTC. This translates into CAGTFVGYNEQFF.